The present TCR beta chain was sequenced within a study of human T cells and chemical hapten exposure. TCRdb redid the calling of the RACE reads with MiXCR, one entry per CDR3 protein. Altogether 95,000 to 150,000 distinct CDR3 sequences are present, roughly 13% being singletons, with the ten largest covering 0.8% to 1%. Time point here: patch test 1, 2 weeks after DPC sensitization. Stated treatment: therapeutic diphenylcyclopropenone sensitization with weekly scalp DPC. Germline CDR1 and CDR2: SQVTM and ANQGSEA. CDR3 length equals 14 residues. The V and J ends lost 6 bases and 6 bases respectively, with 20 bases between them. This clonotype was seen a handful of times.

This chain connects TRBV29-1 to TRBJ1-2; a weak D match, TRBD1 (6 bases). This material consisted of whole blood, taken in connection with sensitization to the hapten diphenylcyclopropenone (DPC). This receptor was obtained from a man aged 18-30 years with alopecia areata. Some clones in this sample may be carry-over from other donors' samples. This CDR3 reads CSVANRVIEDGYTF. The DNA of the CDR3 is TGCAGCGTGGCGAACAGGGTCATAGAGGATGGCTACACCTTC. Variable domain in full (rest from reference TRBV29-1 and TRBJ1-2): SAVISQKPSRDICQRGTSLTIQCQVDSQVTMMFWYRQQPGQSLTLIATANQGSEATYESGFVIDKFPISRPNLTFSTLTVSNMSPEDSSIYLCSVANRVIEDGYTFGSGTRLTVV.